Listed here are 31 T cell receptor beta chains from one sample, sequenced in a study of long-term antiretroviral therapy in people with HIV. This was the immunoSEQ v3.0 assay at survey level. The protocol was immunoSEQ multiplex PCR, while the TCRdb copy is restricted to in-frame clones and leaves out a portion. The repertoire has 30,000 to 40,000 clones, 87% of them found once; the top ten carry roughly 13%. The specimen comprised unsorted PBMCs, sampled 1.1 years after starting antiretroviral therapy. All receptors come from a man between 18 and 29 years old with HIV.

The rearrangement links TRBV28 to TRBJ1-1; no reliable D call. The CDR3 spans 14 residues. V gave up 2 bases and J gave up 5 bases, with 12 bases separating them. Germline-derived CDR1 and CDR2 are MDHEN and SYDVKM. CDR3 region: CASSLPVLRTEAFF. CDR3 bases: TGTGCCAGCAGTTTACCAGTTTTGCGAACTGAAGCTTTCTTT.

The chain combines TRBV11-2 with TRBJ2-1; 10 positions match TRBD2. This CDR3 is 19 amino acids long. The ends lost 3 bases at V and 0 bases at J; junction bases unmatched: 11. Germline V gives CDR1 SGHAT, CDR2 FQNNGV. The chain's CDR3 is CASSFPAGGQISSYNEQFF. In nucleotides, the CDR3 is TGTGCCAGCAGCTTTCCAGCGGGGGGGCAAATAAGCTCCTACAATGAGCAGTTCTTC.

By sample share, this clone is large. The sample carries other DNA sequences with the same CDR3. J is TRBJ1-1 and V is TRBV4-1, with a tentative D call TRBD1 (5 bases). The germline CDR1 and CDR2 sequences are MGHRA and YSYEKL. This CDR3 region has 15 residues. V was shortened by 1 base and J by 1 base, with 10 bases between the two germline ends. CDR3 residues: CASSQGGPSNTEAFF. The CDR3 nucleotides are TGCGCCAGCAGCCAAGGGGGACCCTCGAACACTGAAGCTTTCTTT.

The chain links TRBV13 to TRBJ2-3; TRBD1 might be the D (5 bases). The CDR3 contains 16 residues. Germline CDR1 and CDR2: PRHDT and FYEKMQ (reference sequence). With 0 bases removed from V and 3 bases from J, the gap between germline ends came to 13 bases. CDR3 protein: CASSLGIRTSTDTQYF. DNA of the CDR3: TGTGCCAGCAGCTTAGGCATCAGGACATCAACAGATACGCAGTATTTT.

V gene TRBV6-6 combines with J gene TRBJ2-7; 9 positions match TRBD1. Germline values: CDR1 MNHNY, CDR2 SVGAGI (reference sequence). V lost 5 bases, J lost 4 bases, and 12 bases stayed unmatched. The CDR3 runs to 16 residues. CDR3 amino acids: CASSRPRDRASYEQYF. Written as DNA, the CDR3 is TGTGCCAGCAGTCGCCCCCGGGACAGGGCGAGTTACGAGCAGTACTTC.

This chain uses TRBV29-1 with TRBJ2-7; 9 positions match TRBD2. Trimming cost V 0 bases and J 2 bases; bases outside gene matches: 8. Germline V gene lookup returns CDR1 SQVTM and CDR2 ANQGSEA. This CDR3 is built from 16 residues. The CDR3 DNA reads TGCAGCGTTGAAGAGGGGACCGGGACTAGCCCCTACGAGCAGTACTTC. Protein: CSVEEGTGTSPYEQYF.

V is TRBV6-5 and J is TRBJ2-3, with D perhaps TRBD1 or TRBD2 (5 bases each). The CDR3 is 15 residues long. Per germline, CDR1 MNHEY and CDR2 SVGAGI. V lost 3 bases to trimming and J lost 9 bases, with 19 bases between them. This chain's CDR3 is CASSYVWDPRATQYF. The CDR3 region has the DNA TGTGCCAGCAGTTATGTCTGGGACCCAAGAGCCACGCAGTATTTT.

This chain connects TRBV11-2 to TRBJ1-2; D is unresolved. From germline, CDR1 is SGHAT and CDR2 FQNNGV. The CDR3 loop spans 14 amino acids. Trimming pared 1 base from V and 6 bases from J, leaving 12 bases between. This CDR3 reads CASSLGAPLNGYTF. CDR3 bases: TGTGCCAGCAGCTTAGGTGCCCCATTGAATGGCTACACCTTC.

This chain joins TRBV6-6 and TRBJ1-5, with 7 bases identical to TRBD1. The CDR3 loop spans 13 amino acids. With 6 bases clipped from V and 6 bases from J, the junction kept 5 bases outside the gene matches. Germline V gene data show CDR1 as MNHNY and CDR2 as SVGAGI (reference sequence). The CDR3 spells CASSRRGGQPQHF. CDR3 bases: TGTGCCAGCAGCCGCAGGGGGGGTCAGCCCCAGCATTTT.

This clone appeared once. This chain links TRBV29-1 with TRBJ2-3; 15 bases align to TRBD2. This CDR3 is 17 amino acids long. Germline V gene lookup returns CDR1 SQVTM and CDR2 ANQGSEA. The V gene end was trimmed by 4 bases and the J gene end by 0 bases; junction bases not matched to a gene: 5. CDR3 nucleotide sequence: TGCAGCGTTGGAGTTGGACTAGCGGGGGGGAGCACAGATACGCAGTATTTT. Translating it yields CSVGVGLAGGSTDTQYF.

This chain uses TRBV7-9 with TRBJ1-2; D call uncertain. Germline V gene sequence: CDR1 SEHNR, CDR2 FQNEAQ (reference sequence). CDR3 size: 15 residues. V was shortened by 0 bases and J by 7 bases, with 15 bases between the two germline ends. The CDR3 loop reads CASSLAGPVGRGYTF. In nucleotides, the CDR3 is TGTGCCAGCAGCTTAGCTGGGCCCGTGGGCCGTGGCTACACCTTC.

The rearrangement joins TRBV5-4 to TRBJ2-7; 10 bases align to TRBD1. Trimming removed 5 bases from V and 4 bases from J; junction bases left unmatched: 9. The CDR3 is made up of 15 amino acids. The germline gives CDR1 SGHNT, CDR2 YYREEE (reference sequence). The CDR3: CASSNRQGAMYEQYF. DNA for the CDR3: TGTGCCAGCAGTAACCGACAGGGGGCAATGTACGAGCAGTACTTC.

The chain joins TRBV6-6 to TRBJ2-7, with TRBD1 matching over 7 bases. This CDR3 comprises 12 residues. The germline gives CDR1 MNHNY, CDR2 SVGAGI (reference sequence). Trimming removed 3 bases from V and 5 bases from J; junction bases left unmatched: 1. CDR3 in amino acids: CASSYDRDEQYF. CDR3 DNA: TGTGCCAGCAGTTATGACAGGGACGAGCAGTACTTC.

The chain links TRBV30 to TRBJ2-2, with 8 bases lining up with TRBD2. Trimming took 4 bases from V and 2 from J; bases not matched to a gene: 3. There are 14 residues in the CDR3. Germline lookup yields CDR1 GTSNPN and CDR2 SVGIG (reference sequence). The CDR3 loop is CAWIAGFNTGELFF. The CDR3 DNA sequence: TGTGCCTGGATAGCGGGGTTCAACACCGGGGAGCTGTTTTTT.

The chain joins TRBV30 to TRBJ2-7; D is possibly TRBD1 (6 bases). CDR3 length: 16 residues. Germline-derived CDR1 and CDR2 are GTSNPN and SVGIG (reference sequence). The ends were cut back, 4 bases at V and 1 base at J, with 20 bases in the middle. The CDR3 loop is CAWTPGVTLQSYEQYF. The CDR3 DNA reads TGTGCCTGGACCCCAGGGGTCACCTTACAATCCTACGAGCAGTACTTC. Based on the CDR3 plus reference TRBV30 and TRBJ2-7, the full variable domain is SQTIHQWPATLVQPVGSPLSLECTVEGTSNPNLYWYRQAAGRGLQLLFYSVGIGQISSEVPQNLSASRPQDRQFILSSKKLLLSDSGFYLCAWTPGVTLQSYEQYFGPGTRLTVT.

The chain joins TRBV21-1 to TRBJ2-7; TRBD2 reflects the table's D call only, with no check against the DNA. TRBV21-1 is described as a pseudogene. CDR3 size: 13 residues. The CDR3 coding sequence is TGTGCCACCTCGGGGAGGCCGGGTAGCGAGCAGTACTTC. Its translation: CATSGRPGSEQYF.

The chain has TRBV7-9 and TRBJ1-2; 9 bases line up with TRBD1. Germline assignment: CDR1 SEHNR and CDR2 FQNEAQ (reference sequence). This CDR3 has 15 amino acids. V lost 5 bases and J lost 5; bases outside the gene matches: 9. CDR3 sequence: CASSISGTGLYGYTF. Written as DNA, the CDR3 is TGTGCCAGCAGCATATCCGGGACAGGGCTTTATGGCTACACCTTC.

V is TRBV19 and J is TRBJ1-1, with 8 nucleotides matching TRBD1. The germline V gene has CDR1 LNHDA and CDR2 SQIVND (reference sequence). Trimming at V came to 4 bases and at J to 4 bases, leaving 8 bases not matched to a gene. The CDR3 is made up of 15 amino acids. The CDR3 loop reads CASSTGTGWGTEAFF. CDR3 in DNA: TGTGCCAGTAGTACCGGGACAGGCTGGGGCACTGAAGCTTTCTTT.

The V and J genes are TRBV28 and TRBJ2-7; D gene unclear. The CDR3 is 13 residues long. With 6 bases removed from V and 3 bases from J, the gap between germline ends came to 12 bases. The germline CDR1 and CDR2 sequences are MDHEN and SYDVKM. The CDR3 here is CASRAVTDYEQYF. For the CDR3, the DNA is TGTGCCAGCAGGGCCGTGACCGACTACGAGCAGTACTTC.

This sequence joins TRBV4-1 and TRBJ2-3; D gene uncertain. Trimming shortened V by 0 bases and J by 3 bases, and 7 bases separated the two germline ends. This CDR3 is 14 amino acids long. Germline values: CDR1 MGHRA, CDR2 YSYEKL. The CDR3 region has the DNA TGCGCCAGCAGCCAAGAGCCGTATACAGATACGCAGTATTTT. This encodes CASSQEPYTDTQYF.

The V and J genes are TRBV27 and TRBJ1-6; a weak D match, TRBD1 (5 bases). The length of the CDR3 is 15 residues. Trimming removed 5 bases from V and 1 base from J, with 9 bases in between. Germline assignment: CDR1 MNHEY and CDR2 SMNVEV (reference sequence). Written as DNA, the CDR3 is TGTGCCAGCAGTCCCGGGGGGTCCTATAATTCACCCCTCCACTTT. It codes for CASSPGGSYNSPLHF.

The chain combines TRBV25-1 with TRBJ2-4; D may be TRBD1 (6 bases). The germline V gene has CDR1 MGHDK and CDR2 SYGVNS. The CDR3 loop spans 14 amino acids. V was trimmed by 2 bases and J by 6 bases, leaving 11 bases between them. CDR3 amino acids: CASSEPGDINIQYF. For the CDR3, the DNA is TGTGCCAGCAGTGAACCCGGGGACATAAACATTCAGTACTTC.

In this sample, this clone turned up a few times. The chain carries TRBV19 and TRBJ1-5; 8 nucleotides line up with TRBD1. V gave up 7 bases and J gave up 6 bases; unmatched junction bases: 14. The CDR3 spans 16 residues. The germline gives CDR1 LNHDA, CDR2 SQIVND (reference sequence). For the CDR3, the DNA is TGTGCCAGTACACATCGGGACAGGTTAGTTGGTCAGCCCCAGCATTTT. It encodes CASTHRDRLVGQPQHF. Full variable domain (missing parts from reference TRBV19 and TRBJ1-5): DGGITQSPKYLFRKEGQNVTLSCEQNLNHDAMYWYRQDPGQGLRLIYYSQIVNDFQKGDIAEGYSVSREKKESFPLTVTSAQKNPTAFYLCASTHRDRLVGQPQHFGDGTRLSIL.

The chain links TRBV6-5 to TRBJ2-7; 7 bases line up with TRBD1. The CDR3 runs to 15 residues. The germline V gene encodes CDR1 MNHEY and CDR2 SVGAGI. Germline trimming cut 4 bases from V and 5 bases from J; bases unmatched to any gene: 11. In nucleotides, the CDR3 is TGTGCCAGCAGTTCCTACCGACAGGGAGACGACGAGCAGTACTTC. Its translation: CASSSYRQGDDEQYF.

The chain is built from TRBV6-6 and TRBJ1-1; D is unclear. The V gene lost 8 bases and the J gene lost 2 bases, with 9 bases spanning the gap. Germline CDR1 is MNHNY and CDR2 is SVGAGI (reference sequence). This CDR3 comprises 12 residues. The CDR3 reads CASASSNTEAFF. The CDR3, as DNA: TGTGCCAGCGCCTCCAGTAACACTGAAGCTTTCTTT.

The rearrangement links TRBV23-1 to TRBJ1-1, with a possible D match to TRBD1 (5 bases). TRBV23-1 is recorded as an ORF, its role being uncertain. CDR3 length: 15 residues. V was clipped by 3 bases and J by 3 bases, with 14 bases between them. The DNA of the CDR3 is TGCGCCAGCAGTCACCCGGGGTGGGGGGACACTGAAGCTTTCTTT. It specifies CASSHPGWGDTEAFF.

V is TRBV5-6 and J is TRBJ2-7; D is unclear. V lost 4 bases and J lost 4, with 9 bases in between. The CDR3 runs to 12 residues. The germline gives CDR1 SGHDT, CDR2 YYEEEE. CDR3 bases: TGTGCCAGCAGCCTAACAACGTACGAGCAGTACTTC. It translates to CASSLTTYEQYF. Full variable domain (remainder filled in from reference TRBV5-6 and TRBJ2-7): DAGVTQSPTHLIKTRGQQVTLRCSPKSGHDTVSWYQQALGQGPQFIFQYYEEEERQRGNFPDRFSGHQFPNYSSELNVNALLLGDSALYLCASSLTTYEQYFGPGTRLTVT.

This chain joins TRBV19 and TRBJ2-5; perhaps D is TRBD1 or TRBD2 (5 bases each). The germline V gene encodes CDR1 LNHDA and CDR2 SQIVND (reference sequence). V lost 5 bases to trimming and J lost 5 bases, with 18 bases between them. CDR3 length: 15 residues. CDR3 in amino acids: CASSAAGKGSETQYF. Here the CDR3 DNA reads TGTGCCAGTAGTGCTGCAGGGAAGGGGAGCGAGACCCAGTACTTC.

This clone appeared a single time. This chain links TRBV18 with TRBJ1-1, with 8 bases lining up with TRBD1. CDR1 and CDR2 (germline): KGHSH, LQKENI. V shed 3 bases and J 0 bases; nucleotides not matched to a gene: 3. The CDR3 is made up of 15 amino acids. CDR3 nucleotide sequence: TGTGCCAGCTCACCCGGACAGGGCGTGAACACTGAAGCTTTCTTT. Translating it yields CASSPGQGVNTEAFF.

J is TRBJ1-2 and V is TRBV6-5; the match to TRBD1 covers 7 bases. CDR1 MNHEY and CDR2 SVGAGI come from the germline V gene. Trimming at V came to 0 bases and at J to 7 bases, leaving 8 bases not matched to a gene. The CDR3 consists of 15 residues. CDR3 in amino acids: CASSYSGRGGAGYTF. The DNA of the CDR3 is TGTGCCAGCAGTTACTCCGGCAGGGGGGGAGCTGGCTACACCTTC.

The rearrangement links TRBV7-8 to TRBJ2-1, with 8 bases that match TRBD2. The CDR3 extends over 15 amino acids. Trimming removed 1 base from V and 10 bases from J; junction bases left unmatched: 9. Germline CDR1 SGHVS, CDR2 FQNEAQ. The CDR3 sequence is CASSLVGLVSWEQFF. The CDR3 DNA sequence: TGTGCCAGCAGCTTAGTGGGACTAGTTTCGTGGGAGCAGTTCTTC.